This T cell receptor beta chain was retrieved from a study of cytotoxic CD8 clonotypes in ibrutinib-treated CLL. Turning to this clone: Its antigen remains unknown.

Germline loops: CDR1 SGHRS, CDR2 YFSETQ. The CDR3 covers 14 residues. Deletions cut 8 bases from V and 0 bases from J, with 14 bases between. Clones were read by immunoSEQ multiplex PCR, and TCRdb kept only the in-frame ones, dropping some. The sample comprises 300,000 or so clones, over 55% of which are singletons, and about 6.7% rests with the top ten. Whole-study findings and limits: Investigators sampled sustained-remission and progressing patients at differing times. Exceeding age-matched healthy donors, baseline clonality also tracked the counts of circulating CD8+ T cells.

The material was PBMCs, obtained after 36 months of ibrutinib treatment. This TCR was sampled from a human donor with chronic lymphocytic leukemia. The genes are TRBV5-1 and TRBJ1-1, with TRBD1 as a possible D gene (5 bases). CDR3 DNA: TGCGCCAGTCGATCGGGGCAGATGAACACTGAAGCTTTCTTT. Its protein product is CASRSGQMNTEAFF.